The T cell receptor beta chain described here comes from a study of cytomegalovirus exposure and HLA in healthy donors. A multiplex PCR was run with 60 Vbeta primers and 13 Jbeta primers. Clones were sequenced by immunoSEQ multiplex PCR, and TCRdb holds only the in-frame ones, with some missing. The table records approximately 120,000 clones, around 78% of them present only once. The V and J ends lost 0 bases and 4 bases, in that order; junction bases with no gene match: 7. This CDR3 contains 17 residues. Per germline, CDR1 SGHRS and CDR2 YFSETQ. This clone was seen just once. The material sequenced was PBMCs. The receptor comes from a man aged 50-60 years in good health and CMV-seronegative. V usage is TRBV5-1 and J usage is TRBJ2-3; 11 bases agree with TRBD1. The CDR3 region is CASSLGWTGGPPDTQYF. In DNA form, the CDR3 reads TGCGCCAGCAGCTTGGGGTGGACAGGGGGCCCCCCAGATACGCAGTATTTT.